The present TCR beta chain was sequenced within a study of regulatory T cells in long-lasting Graves disease. General study points: Examination was confined to peripheral blood, excluding thyroid tissue. Sample size, which was small, may have reduced accuracy.

Construction of TCR beta libraries relied on iRepertoire HTBI primers and on Arm-PCR targeting CDR3 regions. In TCRdb, the multiplex PCR reads were re-called with MiXCR into one record per CDR3 protein. This repertoire shows just over 600,000 distinct CDR3 sequences, 15% to 20% found once; its top ten account for around a sixth. Time point meaning: newly diagnosed GD, antithyroid drugs for less than 3 months. Scientists built the TCR library using RNA that was extracted from PBMCs. Graves' disease diagnosis relied on American Thyroid Association guidelines. This clonotype occurred many times. The target antigen is unknown. This sample also appeared in a second study, on T cells in Graves' hyperthyroidism and ophthalmopathy. This second report adds: Clonotypes that were expanded in thyroid above 0.001 mostly appeared in blood too.

The sequence was obtained from a woman aged 30 to 39 with Graves disease. The source material was peripheral blood mononuclear cells (PBMCs), sampled at new diagnosis, from a patient treated with antithyroid drugs.

The chain's CDR3 is CASSRGTRNHGYTF. Here the CDR3 DNA reads TGTGCCAGCAGCCGTGGGACAAGAAACCATGGCTACACCTTC. This chain uses TRBV7-2 with TRBJ1-2, with D possibly being TRBD1 (6 bases). The CDR3 is 14 residues long. CDR1 and CDR2 from the germline V gene are SGHTA and FQGNSA. With 5 bases removed from V and 6 bases from J, the gap between germline ends came to 16 bases.